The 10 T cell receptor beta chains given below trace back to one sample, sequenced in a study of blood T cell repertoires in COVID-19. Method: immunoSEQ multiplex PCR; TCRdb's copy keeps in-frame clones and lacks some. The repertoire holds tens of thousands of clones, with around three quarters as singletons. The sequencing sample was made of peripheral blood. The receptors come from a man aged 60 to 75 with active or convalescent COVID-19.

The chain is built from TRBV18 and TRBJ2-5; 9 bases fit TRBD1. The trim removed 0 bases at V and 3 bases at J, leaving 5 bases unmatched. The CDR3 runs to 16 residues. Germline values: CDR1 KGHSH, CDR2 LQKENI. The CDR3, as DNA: TGTGCCAGCTCACCACCCTCGGGACAGGGAAAAGAGACCCAGTACTTC. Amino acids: CASSPPSGQGKETQYF.

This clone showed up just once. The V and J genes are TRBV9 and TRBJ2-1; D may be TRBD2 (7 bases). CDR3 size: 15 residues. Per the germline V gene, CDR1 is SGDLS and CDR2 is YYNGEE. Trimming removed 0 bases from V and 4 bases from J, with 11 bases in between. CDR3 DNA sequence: TGTGCCAGCAGCGTAGAGGGGGGGACATACAATGAGCAGTTCTTC. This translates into CASSVEGGTYNEQFF.

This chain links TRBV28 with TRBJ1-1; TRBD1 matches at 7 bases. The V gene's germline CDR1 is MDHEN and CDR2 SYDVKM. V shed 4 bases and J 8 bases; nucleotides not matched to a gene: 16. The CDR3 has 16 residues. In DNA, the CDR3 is TGTGCCAGCAGTTCCCCCGGGGCACCGGGACAGATAGAAGCTTTCTTT. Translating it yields CASSSPGAPGQIEAFF.

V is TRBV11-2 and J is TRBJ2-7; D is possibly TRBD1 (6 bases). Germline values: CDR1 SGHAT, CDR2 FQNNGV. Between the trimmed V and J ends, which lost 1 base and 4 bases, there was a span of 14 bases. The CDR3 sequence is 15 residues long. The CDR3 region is CASSLGDTETYEQYF. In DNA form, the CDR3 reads TGTGCCAGCAGCTTAGGGGACACGGAAACTTACGAGCAGTACTTC.

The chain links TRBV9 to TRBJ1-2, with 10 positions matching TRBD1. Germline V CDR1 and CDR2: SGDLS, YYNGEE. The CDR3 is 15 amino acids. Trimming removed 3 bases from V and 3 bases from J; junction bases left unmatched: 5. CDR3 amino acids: CASSARDRGDYGYTF. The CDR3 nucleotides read TGTGCCAGCAGCGCCCGGGACAGGGGTGACTATGGCTACACCTTC.

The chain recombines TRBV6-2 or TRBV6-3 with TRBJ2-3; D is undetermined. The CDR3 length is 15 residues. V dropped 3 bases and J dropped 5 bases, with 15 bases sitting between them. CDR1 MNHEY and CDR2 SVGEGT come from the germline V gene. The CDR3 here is CASSYATLAGDTQYF. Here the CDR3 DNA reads TGTGCCAGCAGTTATGCCACCCTGGCAGGAGATACGCAGTATTTT.

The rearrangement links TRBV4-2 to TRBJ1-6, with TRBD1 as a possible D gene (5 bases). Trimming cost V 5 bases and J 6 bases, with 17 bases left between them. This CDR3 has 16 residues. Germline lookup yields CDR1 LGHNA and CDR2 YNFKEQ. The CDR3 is CASSFDTQGANSPLHF. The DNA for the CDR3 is TGTGCCAGCAGCTTTGACACCCAAGGGGCTAATTCACCCCTCCACTTT.

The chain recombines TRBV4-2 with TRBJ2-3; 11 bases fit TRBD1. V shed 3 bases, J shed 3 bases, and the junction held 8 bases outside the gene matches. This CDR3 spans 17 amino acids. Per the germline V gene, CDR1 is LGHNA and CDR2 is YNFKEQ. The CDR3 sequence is CASSQADRGRWTDTQYF. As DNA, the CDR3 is TGTGCCAGCAGCCAGGCGGACAGGGGGCGTTGGACAGATACGCAGTATTTT.

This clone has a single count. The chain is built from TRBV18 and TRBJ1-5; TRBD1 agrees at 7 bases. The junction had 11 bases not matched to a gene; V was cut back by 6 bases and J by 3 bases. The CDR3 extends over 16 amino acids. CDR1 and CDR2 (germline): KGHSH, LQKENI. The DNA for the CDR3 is TGTGCCAGCTCCGGGACAGTTAACACAGACAATCAGCCCCAGCATTTT. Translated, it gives CASSGTVNTDNQPQHF.

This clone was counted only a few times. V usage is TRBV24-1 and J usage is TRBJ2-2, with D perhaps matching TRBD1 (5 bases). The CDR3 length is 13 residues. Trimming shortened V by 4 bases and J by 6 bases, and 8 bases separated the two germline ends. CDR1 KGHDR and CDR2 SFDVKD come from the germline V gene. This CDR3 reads CATSEGVSGELFF. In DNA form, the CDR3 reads TGTGCCACCAGTGAAGGGGTGTCCGGGGAGCTGTTTTTT.